This T cell receptor (beta chain) came from a study of breast tumors, draining lymph nodes, adjacent tissues. Findings and limits, study-wide: That most tumor T cells come from lymph nodes remained unproven. Luminal-like breast cancer showed significantly greater tumor-nontumor repertoire similarity than basal-like breast cancer did. Tumor TCR diversity was below lymph nodes but above nontumor tissue. The data were judged consistent with most tumor T cells coming from lymph node and expanding in tumor.

Breast cancer patients provided tissue from their axillary draining lymph nodes. In its sample, this clonotype was seen many times. No antigen is known for it. From the multiplex PCR reads, TCRdb called clonotypes with MiXCR, one entry per CDR3 protein. The sample consists of around 290,000 distinct CDR3 sequences, 30% of them appearing once. V was trimmed by 4 bases and J by 0 bases, leaving 14 bases between them. This CDR3 has 16 residues. CDR1 is MGHRA, CDR2 YSYEKL, per germline. This clonotype was obtained from a female donor with breast cancer. Some clones in this sample may be carry-over from other donors' samples. The specimen was axillary lymph node tissue. The chain couples TRBV4-1 to TRBJ2-3; maybe TRBD1 (6 bases). CDR3 nucleotides: TGCGCCAGCAGCCTTTTAGGACAGACTAGCACAGATACGCAGTATTTT. Its translation: CASSLLGQTSTDTQYF.